These T cell receptor beta chains were read from a single sample in a study of response to subunit inactivated influenza vaccine. TCRdb passed the RT-PCR reads through MiXCR, listing each CDR3 protein once. The table has about 700,000 distinct CDR3 sequences, roughly 14% seen once; the top ten hold roughly 11%. Material: PBMCs from blood, obtained approximately 13 days after vaccination. All receptors derive from a man aged 50 to 59 who received an inactivated influenza vaccine. Each CDR3 is given with its conserved first and last residue. D genes are given only for firm matches. Expanded clones get a size class; other rows say once, few or many, or leave the size out.

size: few
D: NA
J: TRBJ2-5
V: TRBV5-1
CDR3: CASSLGHSTPRETQYF
DNA: TGCGCCAGCAGCTTGGGACACTCGACACCGCGAGAGACCCAGTACTTC

size: NA
D: NA
J: TRBJ2-7
V: TRBV10-3
CDR3: CATSGGRNEQYF
DNA: TGTGCCACCAGTGGGGGGCGAAACGAGCAGTACTTC

size: many
D: TRBD2
J: TRBJ2-1
V: TRBV12-3/TRBV12-4
CDR3: CASTLLAGLHNEQFF
DNA: TGTGCCAGCACCTTACTAGCGGGACTTCACAATGAGCAGTTCTTC

size: few
D: TRBD1
J: TRBJ2-3
V: TRBV5-1
CDR3: CASSLSGQGTDTQYF
DNA: TGCGCCAGCAGCCTGTCGGGACAGGGCACAGATACGCAGTATTTT

size: NA
D: TRBD1
J: TRBJ2-2
V: TRBV29-1
CDR3: CSVGGQGGTGELFF
DNA: TGCAGCGTGGGGGGACAGGGGGGGACCGGGGAGCTGTTTTTT

size: few
D: NA
J: TRBJ1-2
V: TRBV27
CDR3: CASSLVGSSNYGYTF
DNA: TGTGCCAGCAGTTTAGTCGGCAGCTCAAACTATGGCTACACCTTC

size: NA
D: NA
J: TRBJ1-2
V: TRBV7-2
CDR3: CASSLTMNYGYTF
DNA: TGTGCCAGCAGCTTAACGATGAACTATGGCTACACCTTC

size: few
D: TRBD2
J: TRBJ2-1
V: TRBV11-2
CDR3: CASSSPGAGGYNEQFF
DNA: TGTGCCAGCAGCTCCCCTGGGGCGGGGGGGTACAATGAGCAGTTCTTC

size: NA
D: TRBD2
J: TRBJ2-1
V: TRBV20-1
CDR3: CSARVPIPGLAGENEQFF
DNA: TGCAGTGCTAGAGTTCCTATACCGGGACTAGCGGGAGAGAATGAGCAGTTCTTC

size: few
D: NA
J: TRBJ2-2
V: TRBV4-3
CDR3: CASSQVALANTGELFF
DNA: TGCGCCAGCAGCCAAGTGGCGCTAGCGAACACCGGGGAGCTGTTTTTT

size: NA
D: NA
J: TRBJ1-5
V: TRBV20-1
CDR3: CSAIRQNQPQHF
DNA: TGCAGTGCTATCCGACAGAATCAGCCCCAGCATTTT

size: NA
D: TRBD1
J: TRBJ2-2
V: TRBV4-2
CDR3: CASSPGQDYGELFF
DNA: TGTGCCAGCAGCCCGGGACAGGACTACGGGGAGCTGTTTTTT

size: many
D: NA
J: TRBJ2-2
V: TRBV24-1
CDR3: CATSANGELFF
DNA: TGTGCCACCAGTGCAAACGGGGAGCTGTTTTTT

size: NA
D: TRBD2
J: TRBJ2-1
V: TRBV11-2
CDR3: CASSLGTSGSWQFF
DNA: TGTGCCAGCAGCTTAGGGACTAGCGGGAGTTGGCAGTTCTTC

size: NA
D: NA
J: TRBJ1-6
V: TRBV6-5
CDR3: CASSSSARVESPLHF
DNA: TGTGCCAGCAGTTCCTCCGCCAGGGTGGAATCACCCCTCCACTTT

size: NA
D: TRBD1
J: TRBJ2-2
V: TRBV29-1
CDR3: CSVTSPGQGPGELFF
DNA: TGCAGCGTTACGTCACCGGGACAGGGGCCCGGGGAGCTGTTTTTT

size: NA
D: NA
J: TRBJ1-2
V: TRBV9
CDR3: CASSGPSRGGYGYTF
DNA: TGTGCCAGCAGCGGACCGTCGAGGGGCGGCTATGGCTACACCTTC

size: few
D: TRBD1
J: TRBJ2-1
V: TRBV19
CDR3: CASSPRRTGIASEQFF
DNA: TGTGCCAGTAGCCCCCGGAGGACAGGGATTGCATCTGAGCAGTTCTTC

size: many
D: NA
J: TRBJ2-3
V: TRBV21-1
CDR3: CASSRGGPGDTQYF
DNA: TGTGCCAGCAGCAGGGGAGGGCCAGGGGATACGCAGTATTTT

size: few
D: NA
J: TRBJ2-5
V: TRBV12-3/TRBV12-4
CDR3: CASRLGGETQYF
DNA: TGTGCCAGCAGACTAGGAGGAGAGACCCAGTACTTC

size: NA
D: TRBD1
J: TRBJ2-1
V: TRBV18
CDR3: CASSPPNRGRNEQFF
DNA: TGTGCCAGCTCACCACCCAACAGGGGGCGAAATGAGCAGTTCTTC

size: NA
D: TRBD1
J: TRBJ1-5
V: TRBV6-2/TRBV6-3
CDR3: CASRTGQGVGNQPQHF
DNA: TGTGCCAGCAGGACGGGACAGGGGGTGGGCAATCAGCCCCAGCATTTT

size: NA
D: NA
J: TRBJ1-5
V: TRBV20-1
CDR3: CSASFPGNNQPQHF
DNA: TGCAGTGCTAGTTTTCCAGGGAACAATCAGCCCCAGCATTTT

size: NA
D: TRBD2
J: TRBJ2-1
V: TRBV28
CDR3: CASTQVGLAALYNEQFF
DNA: TGTGCCAGCACTCAAGTAGGCCTAGCGGCTCTCTACAATGAGCAGTTCTTC

size: few
D: TRBD2
J: TRBJ2-1
V: TRBV6-5
CDR3: CASSYFSTSVTYNEQFF
DNA: TGTGCCAGCAGTTACTTTTCGACTAGCGTCACCTACAATGAGCAGTTCTTC

size: NA
D: NA
J: TRBJ2-1
V: TRBV10-3
CDR3: CAIRDNYNEQFF
DNA: TGTGCCATCAGGGATAATTACAATGAGCAGTTCTTC

size: NA
D: NA
J: TRBJ1-6
V: TRBV3-1
CDR3: CASSQDRIFSPLHF
DNA: TGTGCCAGCAGCCAAGATAGGATTTTTTCACCCCTCCACTTT

size: NA
D: NA
J: TRBJ1-2
V: TRBV7-9
CDR3: CASSLIRAPVYGYTF
DNA: TGTGCCAGCAGCCTAATACGAGCCCCAGTCTATGGCTACACCTTC

size: few
D: TRBD1
J: TRBJ2-7
V: TRBV3-1
CDR3: CASRRQGRTYEQYF
DNA: TGTGCCAGCAGAAGACAGGGTCGAACCTACGAGCAGTACTTC

size: NA
D: NA
J: TRBJ2-3
V: TRBV2
CDR3: CASNRDFLTDTQYF
DNA: TGTGCCAGCAATCGGGACTTCCTCACAGATACGCAGTATTTT

size: few
D: NA
J: TRBJ2-7
V: TRBV24-1
CDR3: CATSDSGTLPNEQYF
DNA: TGTGCCACCAGTGATTCCGGGACTCTTCCCAACGAGCAGTACTTC

size: NA
D: TRBD2
J: TRBJ2-6
V: TRBV18
CDR3: CASSQLAGVASGANVLTF
DNA: TGTGCCAGCTCACAACTAGCGGGGGTGGCCTCTGGGGCCAACGTCCTGACTTTC

size: few
D: TRBD2
J: TRBJ2-1
V: TRBV2
CDR3: CASSALAGGPNEQFF
DNA: TGTGCCAGCAGTGCTCTAGCGGGAGGGCCGAATGAGCAGTTCTTC

size: few
D: TRBD1
J: TRBJ1-1
V: TRBV4-1
CDR3: CASSEPGQYTAAFF
DNA: TGCGCCAGCAGCGAACCGGGACAGTATACTGCAGCTTTCTTT

size: few
D: NA
J: TRBJ1-4
V: TRBV27
CDR3: CASSSIRGTNEKLFF
DNA: TGTGCCAGCAGTTCGATCAGGGGCACTAATGAAAAACTGTTTTTT

size: few
D: NA
J: TRBJ2-7
V: TRBV28
CDR3: CASRDSYYEQYF
DNA: TGTGCCAGCAGGGACAGTTACTACGAGCAGTACTTC

size: few
D: TRBD1
J: TRBJ2-6
V: TRBV28
CDR3: CASRGTGGDYGANVLTF
DNA: TGTGCCAGCAGGGGAACAGGGGGCGACTATGGGGCCAACGTCCTGACTTTC

size: NA
D: NA
J: TRBJ2-2
V: TRBV6-5
CDR3: CASSYSIRATGELFF
DNA: TGTGCCAGCAGTTACTCGATCAGGGCCACCGGGGAGCTGTTTTTT

size: NA
D: TRBD1
J: TRBJ1-2
V: TRBV10-2
CDR3: CASSESLDRGSYGYTF
DNA: TGCGCCAGCAGTGAGTCACTGGACAGGGGATCATATGGCTACACCTTC

size: NA
D: TRBD2
J: TRBJ2-1
V: TRBV20-1
CDR3: CSARSLAVNNEQFF
DNA: TGCAGTGCTAGAAGTCTAGCGGTCAACAATGAGCAGTTCTTC

size: NA
D: TRBD2
J: TRBJ2-1
V: TRBV12-3/TRBV12-4
CDR3: CASSPAKSGNDEQFF
DNA: TGTGCCAGCAGTCCTGCGAAAAGCGGGAACGATGAGCAGTTCTTC

size: few
D: NA
J: TRBJ2-2
V: TRBV14
CDR3: CASSQGSGVGELFF
DNA: TGTGCCAGCAGCCAAGGATCAGGCGTCGGGGAGCTGTTTTTT

size: NA
D: TRBD2
J: TRBJ2-7
V: TRBV28
CDR3: CASTPAGLAGAYEQYF
DNA: TGTGCCAGCACTCCTGCAGGGCTAGCGGGAGCCTACGAGCAGTACTTC

size: few
D: TRBD2
J: TRBJ2-7
V: TRBV29-1
CDR3: CSVESPGLAGSYEQYF
DNA: TGCAGCGTTGAATCCCCAGGACTAGCGGGCAGCTACGAGCAGTACTTC